Below are 7 T cell receptor beta chains sequenced from a single sample in a study of shared clonotypes between healthy human individuals. Profiled with immunoSEQ multiplex PCR; TCRdb holds only in-frame clones, not every one. The profile shows around 2.5 million clones, approximately 94% of them singletons. Sequenced sample: naive CD4+ T cells from PBMCs. The sample's subset: CD45RA+ positively selected. The receptors stem from a man younger than 35 in good health. Some clones in this sample may be carry-over from other donors' samples.

This sequence joins TRBV4-2 and TRBJ2-1, with TRBD2 matching over 8 bases. After removal of 1 base from V and 4 bases from J, the junction contained 9 bases not matched to a gene. Germline V gene sequence: CDR1 LGHNA, CDR2 YNFKEQ. The CDR3 totals 17 residues. The CDR3 coding sequence is TGTGCCAGCAGCCAAGTTGTTACGGGAGGGGGGTACAATGAGCAGTTCTTC. This encodes CASSQVVTGGGYNEQFF.

The chain employs TRBV19 and TRBJ2-7; 14 bases are shared with TRBD2. Germline lookup yields CDR1 LNHDA and CDR2 SQIVND (reference sequence). The CDR3 covers 17 residues. Trimming took 5 bases from V and 2 from J; bases not matched to a gene: 8. In DNA, the CDR3 is TGTGCCAGTAGTGTCCGACTAGCGGGAGGGCCTCCCTACGAGCAGTACTTC. It specifies CASSVRLAGGPPYEQYF.

In DNA form, the CDR3 reads TGTGCCTGGAGCCCCATGGACACCATATATTTT. This gives the protein CAWSPMDTIYF. The V and J genes are TRBV30 and TRBJ1-3; no firm D call. The CDR3 is 11 amino acids. Germline V lookup: CDR1 GTSNPN, CDR2 SVGIG (reference sequence). V lost 3 bases and J lost 8, with 8 bases in between.

The chain employs TRBV18 and TRBJ2-2; D uncertain. The V gene's germline CDR1 is KGHSH and CDR2 LQKENI. The CDR3 sequence is 12 residues long. The V end lost 7 bases, the J end lost 0 bases, and 3 bases lay between the germline ends. CDR3 bases: TGTGCCAGCTACACGAACACCGGGGAGCTGTTTTTT. Protein sequence: CASYTNTGELFF.

The chain couples TRBV11-2 to TRBJ2-7; TRBD1 might be the D (6 bases). Deletions cut 7 bases from V and 2 bases from J, with 18 bases between. The CDR3 length is 15 residues. Germline CDR1 reads SGHAT; CDR2 reads FQNNGV. CDR3 region: CASKYGTLITYEQYF. CDR3 in DNA: TGTGCCAGCAAGTACGGGACACTGATAACCTACGAGCAGTACTTC.

The chain joins TRBV11-2 to TRBJ1-2, with D perhaps TRBD1 (6 bases). Germline V gene lookup returns CDR1 SGHAT and CDR2 FQNNGV. V was clipped by 0 bases and J by 4 bases, with 18 bases between them. This CDR3 comprises 17 residues. The DNA for the CDR3 is TGTGCCAGCAGCTTAGACTTTTCCTACAGGGACCGCTATGGCTACACCTTC. It is translated as CASSLDFSYRDRYGYTF. The full variable domain, in which reference TRBV11-2 and TRBJ1-2 provide the parts outside the CDR3, is EAGVAQSPRYKIIEKRQSVAFWCNPISGHATLYWYQQILGQGPKLLIQFQNNGVVDDSQLPKDRFSAERLKGVDSTLKIQPAKLEDSAVYLCASSLDFSYRDRYGYTFGSGTRLTVV.

The chain combines TRBV5-1 with TRBJ1-1; a weak D match, TRBD1 (5 bases). V was pared by 0 bases and J by 6 bases, with 12 bases between. Germline CDR1 reads SGHRS; CDR2 reads YFSETQ. The CDR3 is 14 residues long. DNA for the CDR3: TGCGCCAGCAGCTTGGAACGGGCGGGGGCTGAAGCTTTCTTT. Translating it yields CASSLERAGAEAFF.